This T cell receptor (beta chain) was recorded in a study of blood T cell repertoires in COVID-19 (TCRdb year 2020). For context, the study as a whole: The collaborator samples originated in the United States, Italy and Spain and spanned the acute and convalescent phases of COVID-19. Where available, HLA class I and class II types were taken from metadata supplied by the sample provider and were not determined by assay-based typing. The repertoires were released in a freely available public database meant as a resource for research on the immune response to SARS-CoV-2. The samples were drawn from two sources: the first 160 participants of the ongoing ImmuneRACE study, and 1,254 subjects contributed by 6 global collaborators. The prospective study material was composed of cDNA or gDNA derived from T cells, B-cell-depleted T cells, or PBMCs. Subjects who had been exposed to COVID-19, were actively infected with it, or had recovered from it provided the deeply sampled blood TCRbeta repertoires that made up the dataset. Sample metadata almost always included a de-identified subject ID, COVID-19 status, age in years and sex.

Study-wide conclusions, independent of this receptor: The amount of clinical and demographic metadata varied by source and participant and was provided uncurated.

TCRbeta CDR3 regions were amplified from genomic DNA using the immunoSEQ Assay, a bias-controlled multiplex PCR. The paper's data handling went like this. Nucleated cell counts per sample were estimated from amplification of reference gene primers within the assay. Sequence reads were collapsed and filtered to measure the absolute abundance of every unique TCRbeta CDR3 rearrangement. For each sample, productive Simpson clonality was calculated as the square root of Simpson's diversity index across productive rearrangements. TCRdb stores this immuneACCESS table with in-frame sequences only. Part of the clones is absent; in the studies checked, under half of the shortfall reflects unresolved V genes, and no reason is known for the rest. V and J calls and clone size are as listed in that table; D and trimming were resolved from the DNA. The sample table contains over 400,000 clones; only one count was recorded for approximately 86% of them. Clones ranked in the top ten supply around 7.9% of the sample.

A remark on this clone: Its specific antigen is unknown. No much larger clone is present one base from it, and per-base qualities are unavailable.

The junction shows trimming of 6 bases on V and 6 bases on J, plus 17 bases between the germline ends. For CDR1 and CDR2, the germline V gene (reference sequence) lists LNHNV and YYDKDF. From the cysteine through the phenylalanine, the CDR3 covers 15 amino acids. Only the CDR3 DNA stays, 45 bases, in frame from base 1. In the prospective study, participants were roughly 18 to 100 years old, resided in approximately 22 geographic areas of the United States, and were enrolled through a virtual design. In the prospective study, participants were assigned to cohorts based on the clinical history participants reported in a screening survey and a study questionnaire. Recovered participants in ImmuneRACE Cohort 3 were defined by two consecutive negative NP/OP PCR tests, clearance by a healthcare professional, or resolution of symptoms. Mobile phlebotomists in the prospective study collected whole blood, serum and a nasopharyngeal or oropharyngeal swab from every participant. Prospective study participants could optionally give additional blood draws and questionnaires over a roughly 2-month period. Before DNA extraction, blood samples from the prospective study were shipped at room temperature or frozen.

The specimen sequenced was PBMCs or T cells enriched from blood (not recorded which). The sequence links TRBV15 to TRBJ1-4, with TRBD1 as a weak D call on 5 bases. The TCR comes from a woman aged 55-70 years who had recovered from COVID-19. The nucleotide sequence is given as TGTGCCACCAGTTTTGTCATTCCAGGGTATGAAAAACTGTTTTTT. Translation gives CATSFVIPGYEKLFF.